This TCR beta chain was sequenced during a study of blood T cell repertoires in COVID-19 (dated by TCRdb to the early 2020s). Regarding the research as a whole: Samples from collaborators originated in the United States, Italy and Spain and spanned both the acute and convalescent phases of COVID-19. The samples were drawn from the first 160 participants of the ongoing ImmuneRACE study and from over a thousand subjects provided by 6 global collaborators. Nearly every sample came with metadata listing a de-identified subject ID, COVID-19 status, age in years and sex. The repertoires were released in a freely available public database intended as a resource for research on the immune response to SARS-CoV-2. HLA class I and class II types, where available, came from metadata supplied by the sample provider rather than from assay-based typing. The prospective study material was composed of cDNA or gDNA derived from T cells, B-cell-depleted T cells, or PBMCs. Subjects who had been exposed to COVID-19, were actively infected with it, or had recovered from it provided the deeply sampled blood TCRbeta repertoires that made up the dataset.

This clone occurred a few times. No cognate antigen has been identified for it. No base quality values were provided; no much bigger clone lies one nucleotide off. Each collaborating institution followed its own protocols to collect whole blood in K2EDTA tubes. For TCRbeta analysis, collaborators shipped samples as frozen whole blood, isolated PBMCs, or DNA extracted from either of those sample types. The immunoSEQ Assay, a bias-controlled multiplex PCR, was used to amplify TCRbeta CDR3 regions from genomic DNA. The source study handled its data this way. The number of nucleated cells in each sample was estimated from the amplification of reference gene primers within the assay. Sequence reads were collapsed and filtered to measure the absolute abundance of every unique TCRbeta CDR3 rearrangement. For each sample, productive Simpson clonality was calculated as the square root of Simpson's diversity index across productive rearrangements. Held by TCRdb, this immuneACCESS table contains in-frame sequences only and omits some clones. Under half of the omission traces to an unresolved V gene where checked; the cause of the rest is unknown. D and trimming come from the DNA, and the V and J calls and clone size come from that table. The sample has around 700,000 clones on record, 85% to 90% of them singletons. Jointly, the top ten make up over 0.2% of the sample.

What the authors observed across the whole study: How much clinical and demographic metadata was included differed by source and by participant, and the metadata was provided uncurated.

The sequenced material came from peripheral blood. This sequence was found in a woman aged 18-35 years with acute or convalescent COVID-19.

This receptor has the CDR3 CASSTSQGNYGYTF. The nucleotides are TGTGCCAGCAGTACGTCACAGGGTAACTATGGCTACACCTTC. This receptor chain uses TRBV28 and TRBJ1-2; the best D guess is TRBD1, with 6 bases matching. From the germline V gene, CDR1 is MDHEN and CDR2 is SYDVKM. V is shortened by 5 bases, J by 1 base, and the region joining them spans 11 bases. The CDR3 runs 14 amino acids, cysteine and phenylalanine included. Just CDR3 DNA is preserved here, 42 bases in frame from base 1.